Sequencing of this T cell receptor beta chain was carried out in a study of persistence of HIV-infected CD4 T cells. Findings and limits, study-wide: Degenerate expanded CDR3beta sequences were enriched among CMV- and Gag-responding cells.

On this clone itself: What it recognizes is unknown.

The libraries were made with immunoSEQ version 4 in survey mode. Clones were sequenced by immunoSEQ multiplex PCR, and TCRdb holds only the in-frame ones, with some missing. The table lists under 40,000 clones, 60% to 75% of them singletons. Cells were stimulated with overlapping HIV-1 Gag 15-mer peptides. Responding CD4+ T cells were sorted by upregulation of both CD40 ligand and CD69. Donors were HIV-1-infected adults who began suppressive ART during chronic infection. The V end was cut by 4 bases, the J end by 7 bases, with 18 bases between. The CDR3 runs to 14 residues. Germline V gene lookup returns CDR1 SGHRS and CDR2 YFSETQ.

The sample in question was CD4+ T cells sorted from PBMCs after roughly 18-hour stimulation, obtained from a patient who received antiretroviral therapy. This chain uses TRBV5-1 with TRBJ2-7; possibly TRBD2 for D (6 bases). The source of this sequence is an adult man with HIV who was CMV-seropositive. The CDR3, as DNA: TGCGCCAGCAGCGCCGGGACCCCCGGGAGTGAGCAGTACTTC. Translation gives CASSAGTPGSEQYF.